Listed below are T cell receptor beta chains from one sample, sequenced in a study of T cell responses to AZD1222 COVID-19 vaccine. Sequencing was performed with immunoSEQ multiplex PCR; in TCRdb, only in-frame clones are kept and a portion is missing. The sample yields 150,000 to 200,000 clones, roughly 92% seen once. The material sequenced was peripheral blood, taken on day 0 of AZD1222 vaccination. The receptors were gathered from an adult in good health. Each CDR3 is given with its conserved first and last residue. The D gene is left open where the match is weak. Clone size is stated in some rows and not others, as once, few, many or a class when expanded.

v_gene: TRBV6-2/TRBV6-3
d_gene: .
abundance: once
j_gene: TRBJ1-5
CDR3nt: TGTGCCAGCAGTTACAGGGCGACGGGCCCGGATCAGCCCCAGCATTTT
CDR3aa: CASSYRATGPDQPQHF

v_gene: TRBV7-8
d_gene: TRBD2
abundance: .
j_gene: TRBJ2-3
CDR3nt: TGTGCCAGCAGCTTATCACGACTAGCGAGCACAGATACGCAGTATTTT
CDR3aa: CASSLSRLASTDTQYF

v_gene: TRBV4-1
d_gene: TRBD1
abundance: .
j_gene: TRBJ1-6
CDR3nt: TGCGCCAGCAGCCAGGACAGGGGAGGCAATTCACCCCTCCACTTT
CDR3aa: CASSQDRGGNSPLHF

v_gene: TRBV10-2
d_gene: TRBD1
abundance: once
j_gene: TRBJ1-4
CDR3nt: TGCGCCAGCAGAGAGTCCGGGACAGGGAATGAAAAACTGTTTTTT
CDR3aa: CASRESGTGNEKLFF

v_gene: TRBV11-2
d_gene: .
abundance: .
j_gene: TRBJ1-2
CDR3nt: TGTGCCAGCAGCTCAATCGGACGGAATTCCTATGGCTACACCTTC
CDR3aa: CASSSIGRNSYGYTF

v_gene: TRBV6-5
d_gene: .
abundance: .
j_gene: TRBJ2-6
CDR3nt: TGTGCCAGCAGTTACGGCAGCTCTGGGGCCAACGTCCTGACTTTC
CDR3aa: CASSYGSSGANVLTF

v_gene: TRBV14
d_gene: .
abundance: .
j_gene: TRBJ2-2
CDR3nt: TGTGCCAGCAGCCCCCGACTCACCGGGGAGCTGTTTTTT
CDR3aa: CASSPRLTGELFF

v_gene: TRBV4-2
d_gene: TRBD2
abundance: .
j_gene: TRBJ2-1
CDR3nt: TGTGCCAGCAGCCAAGTGCTAATAGCGGGAGGGAAATACAATGAGCAGTTCTTC
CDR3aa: CASSQVLIAGGKYNEQFF

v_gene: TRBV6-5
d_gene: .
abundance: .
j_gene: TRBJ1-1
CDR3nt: TGTGCCAGCATGGGGGAAATCTCTGAAGCTTTCTTT
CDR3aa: CASMGEISEAFF

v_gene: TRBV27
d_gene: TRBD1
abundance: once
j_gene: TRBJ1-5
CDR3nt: TGTGCCAGCAGCCCCCGACAGGGGATTGGCGGTCAGCCCCAGCATTTT
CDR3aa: CASSPRQGIGGQPQHF

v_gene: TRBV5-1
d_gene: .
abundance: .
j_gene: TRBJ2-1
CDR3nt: TGCGCCAGCAGCTTTATGGTCGGGAGCGCTCTGTGGTACAATGAGCAGTTCTTC
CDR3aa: CASSFMVGSALWYNEQFF

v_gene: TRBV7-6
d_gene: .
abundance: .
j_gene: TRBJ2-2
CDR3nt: TGTGCCAGCAGCTTTCAGGGTGTCGGGGAGCTGTTTTTT
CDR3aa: CASSFQGVGELFF

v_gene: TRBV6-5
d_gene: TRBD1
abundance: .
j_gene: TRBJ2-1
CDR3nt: TGTGCCACAGGGGGACCCAACAATGAGCAGTTCTTC
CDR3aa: CATGGPNNEQFF

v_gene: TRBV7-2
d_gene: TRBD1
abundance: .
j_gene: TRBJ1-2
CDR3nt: TGTGCCAGCAGCTTATCCCGGCAGGGGGCTTATGGCTACACCTTC
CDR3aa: CASSLSRQGAYGYTF

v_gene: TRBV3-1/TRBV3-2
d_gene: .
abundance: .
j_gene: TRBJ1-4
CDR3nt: TGTGCCAGCAGCCCCCGGTTGGGTCAGTCGGACGAAAAACTGTTTTTT
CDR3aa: CASSPRLGQSDEKLFF

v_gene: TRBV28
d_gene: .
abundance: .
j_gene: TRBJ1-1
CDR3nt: TGTGCCAGCAGCAATCGACTCCAGAACACTGAAGCTTTCTTT
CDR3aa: CASSNRLQNTEAFF

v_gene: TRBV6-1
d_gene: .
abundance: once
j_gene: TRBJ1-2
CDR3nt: TGTGCCAGCAGTGAAGCGCAAGGAGGGGGACAAAACACCTTC
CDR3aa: CASSEAQGGGQNTF

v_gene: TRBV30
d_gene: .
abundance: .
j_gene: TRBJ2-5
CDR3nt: TGTGCCTGGAGTCGGACAGTTCCCCAGTACTTC
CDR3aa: CAWSRTVPQYF

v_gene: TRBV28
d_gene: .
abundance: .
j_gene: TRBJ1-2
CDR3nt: TGTGCCAGCACTATAAGAGCGAGGGGAGGCTACACCTTC
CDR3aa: CASTIRARGGYTF

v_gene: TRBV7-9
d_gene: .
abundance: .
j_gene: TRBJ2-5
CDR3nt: TGTGCCAGCAGCTTAAGACAGGACCAAGAGACCCAGTACTTC
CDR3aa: CASSLRQDQETQYF

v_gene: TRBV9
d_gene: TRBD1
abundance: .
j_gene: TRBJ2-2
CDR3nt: TGTGCCAGCAGCGTAGGTGAAGGGACAGCGAACACCGGGGAGCTGTTTTTT
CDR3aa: CASSVGEGTANTGELFF

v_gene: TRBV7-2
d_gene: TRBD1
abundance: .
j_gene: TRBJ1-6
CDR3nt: TGTGCCAGCAGCTTAGCGCAGGGGGCAGGATCACCCCTCCACTTT
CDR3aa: CASSLAQGAGSPLHF

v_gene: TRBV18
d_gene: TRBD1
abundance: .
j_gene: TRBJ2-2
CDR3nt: TGTGCCAGCTCACCACCAACAGGGGGCAACACCGGGGAGCTGTTTTTT
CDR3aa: CASSPPTGGNTGELFF

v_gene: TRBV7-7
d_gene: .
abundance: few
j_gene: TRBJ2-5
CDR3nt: TGTGCTAGCGGCAGGGTCCCCCAAGAGACCCAGTACTTC
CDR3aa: CASGRVPQETQYF

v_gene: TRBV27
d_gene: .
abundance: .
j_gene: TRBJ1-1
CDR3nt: TGTGCCAATAGGACCGATCTTAGTTACACTGAAGCTTTCTTT
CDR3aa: CANRTDLSYTEAFF

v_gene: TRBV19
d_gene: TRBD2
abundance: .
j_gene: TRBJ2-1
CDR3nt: TGTGCCAGTAGTTCCCGTGAGGGAGGGGCCTACAATGAACAGTTCTTC
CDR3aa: CASSSREGGAYNEQFF

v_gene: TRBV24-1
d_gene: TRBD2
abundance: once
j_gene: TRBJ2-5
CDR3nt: TGTGCCACCAGTGATTCGGGACTAGCGGGAGTTGAGACCCAGTACTTC
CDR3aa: CATSDSGLAGVETQYF

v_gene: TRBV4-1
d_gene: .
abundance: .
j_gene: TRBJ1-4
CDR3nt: TGCGCCAGCAGCCACCCGGCCGGGGATGAAAAACTGTTTTTT
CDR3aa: CASSHPAGDEKLFF

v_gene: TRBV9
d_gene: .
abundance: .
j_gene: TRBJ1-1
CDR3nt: TGTGCCAGCAGCGTAGTTTGGAATCGAGTAACTGAAGCTTTCTTT
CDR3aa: CASSVVWNRVTEAFF

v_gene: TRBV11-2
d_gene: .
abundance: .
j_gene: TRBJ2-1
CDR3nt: TGTGCCAGCAGCTTAGTTGGAGGGAGGCATGAGCAGTTCTTC
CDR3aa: CASSLVGGRHEQFF

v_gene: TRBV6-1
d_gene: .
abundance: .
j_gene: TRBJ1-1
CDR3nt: TGTGCCAGCAGTGAAGTTTTGAACACTGAAGCTTTCTTT
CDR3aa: CASSEVLNTEAFF